This T cell receptor beta chain was profiled in a study of T cells after yellow fever vaccination. In this sample, this clonotype turned up many times. Its antigen is as yet unknown. Findings and caveats of the study: The secondary response peaked faster, at day 5 versus 15, but was weaker.

Production of TCR cDNA was by 5'RACE template switching, which also added a universal primer site and UMIs. TCRdb independently ran MiXCR on the 5' RACE reads; one entry per CDR3 protein. The sample has fewer than 150,000 distinct CDR3 sequences; roughly 7.9% are singletons. This receptor was identified in a man between 18 and 29 years old who received the YFV17D yellow fever vaccine. The sequenced sample was CD4+ T cells sorted from PBMCs, obtained about 41 days after the first yellow fever vaccination.

The CDR3 DNA follows: TGTGCCAGCAGCTTAGGCGGGGGGGCCAGGAATGAGCAGTTCTTC. This encodes CASSLGGGARNEQFF. The chain couples TRBV7-2 to TRBJ2-1; the match to TRBD2 covers 9 bases. Germline CDR1 reads SGHTA; CDR2 reads FQGNSA. With 1 base clipped from V and 7 bases from J, the junction kept 5 bases outside the gene matches. This CDR3 has 15 residues.